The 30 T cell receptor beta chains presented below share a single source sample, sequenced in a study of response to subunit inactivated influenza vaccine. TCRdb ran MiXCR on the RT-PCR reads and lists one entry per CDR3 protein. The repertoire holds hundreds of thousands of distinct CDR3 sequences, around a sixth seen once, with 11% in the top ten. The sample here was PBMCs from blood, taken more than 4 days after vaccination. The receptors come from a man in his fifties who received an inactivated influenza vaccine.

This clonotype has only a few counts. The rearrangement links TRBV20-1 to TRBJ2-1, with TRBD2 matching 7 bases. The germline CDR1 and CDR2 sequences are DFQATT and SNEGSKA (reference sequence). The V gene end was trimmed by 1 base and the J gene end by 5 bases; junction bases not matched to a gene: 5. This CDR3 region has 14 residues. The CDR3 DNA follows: TGCAGTGCTAGAGGGGGGAGGGCCCACAATGAGCAGTTCTTC. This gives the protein CSARGGRAHNEQFF.

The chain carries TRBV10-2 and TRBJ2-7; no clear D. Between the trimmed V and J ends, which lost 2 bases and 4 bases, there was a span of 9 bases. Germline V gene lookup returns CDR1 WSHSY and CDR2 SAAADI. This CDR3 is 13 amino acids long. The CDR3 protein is CASSERPQYEQYF. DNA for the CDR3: TGCGCCAGCAGTGAGAGGCCTCAGTACGAGCAGTACTTC.

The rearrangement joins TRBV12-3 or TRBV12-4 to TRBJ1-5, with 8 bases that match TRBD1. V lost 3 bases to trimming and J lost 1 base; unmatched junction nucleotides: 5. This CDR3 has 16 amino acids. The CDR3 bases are TGTGCCAGCAGTTTCGGACAGGGCGGAAGCAATCAGCCCCAGCATTTT. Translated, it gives CASSFGQGGSNQPQHF.

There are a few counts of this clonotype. Here the CDR3 DNA reads TGTGCCAGCAGCTTACAGGGGAGGGTCTACGAGCAGTACTTC. Amino acid sequence: CASSLQGRVYEQYF. The chain uses TRBV11-2 and TRBJ2-7; a possible D gene is TRBD2 (7 bases). Germline V gene data show CDR1 as SGHAT and CDR2 as FQNNGV. V lost 2 bases and J 3 bases, leaving 11 bases between the germline ends. The CDR3 runs 14 residues.

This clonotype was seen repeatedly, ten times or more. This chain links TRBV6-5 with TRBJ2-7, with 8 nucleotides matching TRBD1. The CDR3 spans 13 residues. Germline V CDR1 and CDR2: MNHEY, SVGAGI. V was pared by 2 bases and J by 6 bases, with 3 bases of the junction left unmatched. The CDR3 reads CASSYRTGFEQYF. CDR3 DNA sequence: TGTGCCAGCAGTTACCGGACAGGGTTCGAGCAGTACTTC.

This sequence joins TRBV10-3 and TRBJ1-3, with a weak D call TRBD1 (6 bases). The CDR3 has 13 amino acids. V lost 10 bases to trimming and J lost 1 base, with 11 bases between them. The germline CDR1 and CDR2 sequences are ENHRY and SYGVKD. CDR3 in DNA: TGTGCCACCGGACAGCTTTCTGGAAACACCATATATTTT. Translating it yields CATGQLSGNTIYF.

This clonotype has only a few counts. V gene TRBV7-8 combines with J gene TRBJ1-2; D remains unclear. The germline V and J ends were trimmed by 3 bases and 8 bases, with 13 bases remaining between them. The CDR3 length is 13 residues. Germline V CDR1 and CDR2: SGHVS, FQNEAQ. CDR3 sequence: CASSLGRVWGYTF. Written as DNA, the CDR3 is TGTGCCAGCAGCTTGGGCCGGGTGTGGGGCTACACCTTC.

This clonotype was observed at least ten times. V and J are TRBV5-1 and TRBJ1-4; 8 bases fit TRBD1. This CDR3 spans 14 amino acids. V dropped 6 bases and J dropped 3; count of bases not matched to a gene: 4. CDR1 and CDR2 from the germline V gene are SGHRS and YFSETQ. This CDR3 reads CASTGDRPNEKLFF. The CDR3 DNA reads TGCGCCAGCACCGGGGACAGGCCTAATGAAAAACTGTTTTTT. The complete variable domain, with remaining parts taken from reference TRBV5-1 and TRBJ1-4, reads KAGVTQTPRYLIKTRGQQVTLSCSPISGHRSVSWYQQTPGQGLQFLFEYFSETQRNKGNFPGRFSGRQFSNSRSEMNVSTLELGDSALYLCASTGDRPNEKLFFGSGTQLSVL.

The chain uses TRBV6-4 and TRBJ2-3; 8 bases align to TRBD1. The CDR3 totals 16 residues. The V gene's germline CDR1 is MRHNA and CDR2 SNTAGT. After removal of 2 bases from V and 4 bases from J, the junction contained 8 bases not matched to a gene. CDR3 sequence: CASSDDRDRLSDTQYF. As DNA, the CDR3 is TGTGCCAGCAGTGACGATCGGGACAGGCTTTCAGATACGCAGTATTTT.

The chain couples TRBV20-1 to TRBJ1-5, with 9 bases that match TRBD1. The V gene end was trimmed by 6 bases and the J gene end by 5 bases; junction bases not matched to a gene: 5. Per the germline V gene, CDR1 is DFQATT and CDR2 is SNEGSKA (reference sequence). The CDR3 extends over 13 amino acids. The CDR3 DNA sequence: TGCAGTGCGGGGACAGGGAGGGATCAGCCCCAGCATTTT. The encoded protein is CSAGTGRDQPQHF.

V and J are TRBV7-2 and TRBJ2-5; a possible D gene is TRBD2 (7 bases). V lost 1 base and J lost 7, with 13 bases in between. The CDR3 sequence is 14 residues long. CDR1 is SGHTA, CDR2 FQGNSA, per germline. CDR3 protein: CASSLGVAGATQYF. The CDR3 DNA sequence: TGTGCCAGCAGCTTAGGAGTGGCGGGGGCGACCCAGTACTTC.

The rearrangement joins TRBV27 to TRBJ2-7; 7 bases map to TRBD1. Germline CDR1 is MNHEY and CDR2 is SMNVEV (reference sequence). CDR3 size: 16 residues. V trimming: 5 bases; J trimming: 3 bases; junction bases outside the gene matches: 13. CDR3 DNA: TGTGCCAGCAGTGTCTCGACAGGGACAGCTCTCTACGAGCAGTACTTC. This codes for CASSVSTGTALYEQYF.

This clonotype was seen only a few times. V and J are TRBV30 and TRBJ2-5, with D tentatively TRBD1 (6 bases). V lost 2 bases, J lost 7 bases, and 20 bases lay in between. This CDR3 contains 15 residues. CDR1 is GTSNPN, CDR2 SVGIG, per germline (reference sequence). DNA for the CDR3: TGTGCCTGGAGTACCCCAGGACAGCTGACCCCGACCCAGTACTTC. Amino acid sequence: CAWSTPGQLTPTQYF.

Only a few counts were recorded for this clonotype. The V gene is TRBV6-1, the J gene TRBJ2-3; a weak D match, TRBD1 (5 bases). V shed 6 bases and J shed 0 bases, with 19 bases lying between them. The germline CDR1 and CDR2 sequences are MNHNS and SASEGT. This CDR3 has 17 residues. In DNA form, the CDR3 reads TGTGCCAGCAGAGGGGTCAGCAGACGGCTAAGCACAGATACGCAGTATTTT. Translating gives CASRGVSRRLSTDTQYF.

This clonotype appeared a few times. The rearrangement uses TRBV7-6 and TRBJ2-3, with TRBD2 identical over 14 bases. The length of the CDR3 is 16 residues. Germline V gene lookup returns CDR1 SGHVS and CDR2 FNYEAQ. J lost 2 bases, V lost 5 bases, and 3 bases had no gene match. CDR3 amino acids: CASSRTSGGSTDTQYF. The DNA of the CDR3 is TGTGCCAGCAGCCGGACTAGCGGGGGGTCCACAGATACGCAGTATTTT. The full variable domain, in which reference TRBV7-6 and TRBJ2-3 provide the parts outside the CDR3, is GAGVSQSPRYKVTKRGQDVALRCDPISGHVSLYWYRQALGQGPEFLTYFNYEAQQDKSGLPNDRFSAERPEGSISTLTIQRTEQRDSAMYRCASSRTSGGSTDTQYFGPGTRLTVL.

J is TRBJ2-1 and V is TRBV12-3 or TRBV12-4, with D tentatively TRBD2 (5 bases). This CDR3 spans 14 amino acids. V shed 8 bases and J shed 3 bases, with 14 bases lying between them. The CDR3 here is CASHTRAHYNEQFF. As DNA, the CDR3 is TGTGCCAGCCACACGAGGGCCCACTACAATGAGCAGTTCTTC.

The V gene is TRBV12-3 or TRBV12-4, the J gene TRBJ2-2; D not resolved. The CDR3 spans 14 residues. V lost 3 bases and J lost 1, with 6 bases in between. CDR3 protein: CASSFQRNTGELFF. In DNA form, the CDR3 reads TGTGCCAGCAGTTTTCAGCGGAACACCGGGGAGCTGTTTTTT.

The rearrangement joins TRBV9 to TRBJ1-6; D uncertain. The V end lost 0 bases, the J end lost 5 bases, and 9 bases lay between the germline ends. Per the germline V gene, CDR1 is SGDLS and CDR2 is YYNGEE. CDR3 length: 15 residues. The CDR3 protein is CASSVGNSDNSPLHF. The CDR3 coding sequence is TGTGCCAGCAGCGTAGGAAACTCGGATAATTCACCCCTCCACTTT.

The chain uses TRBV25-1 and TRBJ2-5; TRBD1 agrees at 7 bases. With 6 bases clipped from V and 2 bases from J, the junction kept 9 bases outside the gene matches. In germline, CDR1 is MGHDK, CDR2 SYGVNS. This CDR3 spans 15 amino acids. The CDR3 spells CASSAADRVQETQYF. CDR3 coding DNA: TGTGCCAGCAGCGCAGCAGACAGGGTACAAGAGACCCAGTACTTC.

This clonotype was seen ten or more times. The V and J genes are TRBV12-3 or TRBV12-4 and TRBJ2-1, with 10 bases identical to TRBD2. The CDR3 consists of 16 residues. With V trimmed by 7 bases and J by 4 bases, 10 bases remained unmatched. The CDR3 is CASKGLAGEIYNEQFF. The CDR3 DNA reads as TGTGCCAGCAAGGGGCTAGCGGGAGAGATTTACAATGAGCAGTTCTTC.

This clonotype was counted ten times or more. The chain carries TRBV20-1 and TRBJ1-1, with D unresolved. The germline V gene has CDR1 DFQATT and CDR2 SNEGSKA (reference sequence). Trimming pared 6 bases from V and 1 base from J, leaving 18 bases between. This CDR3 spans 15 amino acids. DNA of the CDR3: TGCAGTGCATTTAGGGCCACAAACACGAACACTGAAGCTTTCTTT. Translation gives CSAFRATNTNTEAFF.

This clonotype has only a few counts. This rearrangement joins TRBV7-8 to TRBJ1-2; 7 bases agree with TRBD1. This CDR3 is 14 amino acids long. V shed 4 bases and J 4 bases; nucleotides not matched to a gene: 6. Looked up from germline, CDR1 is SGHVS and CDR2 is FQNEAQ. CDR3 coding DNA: TGTGCCAGCAGCTCCTTGACAGGGCCCTATGGCTACACCTTC. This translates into CASSSLTGPYGYTF.

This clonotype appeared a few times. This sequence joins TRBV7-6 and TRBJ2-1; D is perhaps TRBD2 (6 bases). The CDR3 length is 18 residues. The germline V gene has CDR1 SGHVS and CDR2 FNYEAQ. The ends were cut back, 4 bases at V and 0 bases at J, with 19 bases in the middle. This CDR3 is CASSWFFGRNPSYNEQFF. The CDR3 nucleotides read TGTGCCAGCAGCTGGTTTTTCGGGAGAAACCCCTCCTACAATGAGCAGTTCTTC.

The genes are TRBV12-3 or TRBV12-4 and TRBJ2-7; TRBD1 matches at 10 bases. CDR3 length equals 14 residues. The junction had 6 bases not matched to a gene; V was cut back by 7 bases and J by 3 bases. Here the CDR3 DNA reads TGTGCCAGCACCTCGACAGGGGGCTTCTACGAGCAGTACTTC. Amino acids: CASTSTGGFYEQYF.

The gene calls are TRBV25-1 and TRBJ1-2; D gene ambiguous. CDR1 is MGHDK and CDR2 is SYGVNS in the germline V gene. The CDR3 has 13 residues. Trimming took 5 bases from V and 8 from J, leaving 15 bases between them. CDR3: CASSRTAFEGYTF. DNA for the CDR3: TGTGCCAGCAGTAGAACAGCATTCGAGGGCTACACCTTC.

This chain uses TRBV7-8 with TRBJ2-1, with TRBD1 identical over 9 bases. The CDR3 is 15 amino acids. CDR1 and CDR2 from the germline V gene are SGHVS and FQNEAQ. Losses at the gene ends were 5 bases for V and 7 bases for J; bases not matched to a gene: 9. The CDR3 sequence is CASSPHGDRANEQFF. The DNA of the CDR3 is TGTGCCAGCAGCCCTCATGGGGACAGGGCGAATGAGCAGTTCTTC.

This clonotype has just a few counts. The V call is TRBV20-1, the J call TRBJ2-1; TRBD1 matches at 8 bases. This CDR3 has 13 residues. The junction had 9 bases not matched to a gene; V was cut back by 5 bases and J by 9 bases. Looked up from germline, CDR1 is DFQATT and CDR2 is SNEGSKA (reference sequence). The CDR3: CSAFGQGTGEQFF. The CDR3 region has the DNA TGCAGTGCTTTCGGACAGGGAACGGGTGAGCAGTTCTTC.

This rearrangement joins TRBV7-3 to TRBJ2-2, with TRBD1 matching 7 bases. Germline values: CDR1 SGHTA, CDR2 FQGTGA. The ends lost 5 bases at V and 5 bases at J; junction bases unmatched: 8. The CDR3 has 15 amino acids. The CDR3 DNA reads TGTGCCAGCAGCCCACAGGGGTCTGGGACCGGGGAGCTGTTTTTT. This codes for CASSPQGSGTGELFF.

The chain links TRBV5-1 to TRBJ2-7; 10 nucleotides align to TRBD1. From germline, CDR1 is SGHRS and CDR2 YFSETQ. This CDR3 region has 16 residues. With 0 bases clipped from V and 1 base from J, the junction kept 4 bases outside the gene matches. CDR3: CASSLEPGQGSYEQYF. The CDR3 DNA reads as TGCGCCAGCAGCTTGGAACCGGGACAGGGGTCCTACGAGCAGTACTTC.

CDR3 sequence: CSVAGGSFAGELFF. CDR3 DNA sequence: TGCAGCGTTGCTGGGGGGTCTTTCGCCGGGGAGCTGTTTTTT. The chain is built from TRBV29-1 and TRBJ2-2, with D perhaps TRBD2 (6 bases). The CDR3 runs 14 residues. Germline V gives CDR1 SQVTM, CDR2 ANQGSEA. V was clipped by 4 bases and J by 6 bases, with 15 bases between them.